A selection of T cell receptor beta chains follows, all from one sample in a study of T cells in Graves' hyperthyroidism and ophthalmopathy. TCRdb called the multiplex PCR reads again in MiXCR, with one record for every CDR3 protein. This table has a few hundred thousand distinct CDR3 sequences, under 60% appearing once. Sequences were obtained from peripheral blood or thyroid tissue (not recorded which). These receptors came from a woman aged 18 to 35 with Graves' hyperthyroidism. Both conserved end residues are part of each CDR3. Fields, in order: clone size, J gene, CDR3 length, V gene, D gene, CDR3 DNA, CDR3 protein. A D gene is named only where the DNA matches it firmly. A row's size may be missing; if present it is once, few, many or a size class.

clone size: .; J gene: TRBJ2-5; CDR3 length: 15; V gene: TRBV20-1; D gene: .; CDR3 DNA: TGCAGTGCCGAACAGGGAGTTTGGGGGACGGAGACCCAGTACTTC; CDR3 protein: CSAEQGVWGTETQYF
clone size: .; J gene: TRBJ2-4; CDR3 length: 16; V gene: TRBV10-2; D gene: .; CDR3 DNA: TGCGCCAGCAGTGGAGGAGCGGGCTTAGCCAAAAACATTCAGTACTTC; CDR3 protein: CASSGGAGLAKNIQYF
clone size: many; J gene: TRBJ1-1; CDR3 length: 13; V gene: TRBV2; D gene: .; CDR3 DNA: TGTGCCAGCAGTGAAGAGGGGTGGACTGAAGCTTTCTTT; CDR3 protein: CASSEEGWTEAFF
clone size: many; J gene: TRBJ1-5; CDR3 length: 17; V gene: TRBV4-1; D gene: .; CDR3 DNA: TGCGCCAGCAGCCAAGATCAGGGGTGGACGGATAATCAGCCCCTGCATTTT; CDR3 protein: CASSQDQGWTDNQPLHF
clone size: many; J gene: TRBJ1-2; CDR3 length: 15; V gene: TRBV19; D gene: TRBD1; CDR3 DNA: TGTGCCAGTAGTCGGGGACAGGCCCGTAACTATGGCTACACCTTC; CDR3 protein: CASSRGQARNYGYTF
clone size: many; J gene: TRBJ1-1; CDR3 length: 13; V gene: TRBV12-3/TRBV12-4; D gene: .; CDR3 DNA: TGTGCCAGCAGCCATACAAACGGCGCTGAAGCTTTCTTT; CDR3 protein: CASSHTNGAEAFF
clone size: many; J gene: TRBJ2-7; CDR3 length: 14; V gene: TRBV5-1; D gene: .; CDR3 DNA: TGCGCCAGCAGCTTGGAGCAGGGGGGGAGGGAGCAGTACTTC; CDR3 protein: CASSLEQGGREQYF
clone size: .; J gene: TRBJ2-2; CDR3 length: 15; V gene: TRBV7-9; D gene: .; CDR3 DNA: TGTGCCAGCAGCTTATACGACCCTACCCCGGGGGAGCTGTTTTTT; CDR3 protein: CASSLYDPTPGELFF
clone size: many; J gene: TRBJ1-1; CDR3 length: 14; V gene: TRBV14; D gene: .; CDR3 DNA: TGTGCCAGCAGCCAAGCTGGCGGGGTCACTGAAGCTTTCTTT; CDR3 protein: CASSQAGGVTEAFF
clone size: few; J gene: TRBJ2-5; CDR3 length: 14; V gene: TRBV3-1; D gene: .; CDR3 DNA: TGTGCCAGCAGCCAAGATGCGCGGCAAGAGACCCAGTACTTC; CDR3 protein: CASSQDARQETQYF
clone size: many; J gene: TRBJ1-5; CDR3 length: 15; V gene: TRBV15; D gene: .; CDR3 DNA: TGTGCCACCAGCAGGGATAGGGCCGACAATCAGCCCCAGCATTTT; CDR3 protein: CATSRDRADNQPQHF
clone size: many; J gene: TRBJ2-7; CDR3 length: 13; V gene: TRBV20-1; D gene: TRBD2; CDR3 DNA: TGCAGTGCCCGAACTAGCGGGAGATACGAGCAGTACTTC; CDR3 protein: CSARTSGRYEQYF
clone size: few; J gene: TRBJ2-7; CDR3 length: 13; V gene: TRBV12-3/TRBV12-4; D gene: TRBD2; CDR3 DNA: TGTGCCAGCAGTCCGGGACTAGTAGTTACGCAGTACTTC; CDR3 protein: CASSPGLVVTQYF
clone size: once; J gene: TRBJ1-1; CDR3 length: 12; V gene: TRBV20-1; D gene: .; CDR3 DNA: TGCAGTGCTGGCGGGCAGAACACTGAAGCTTTCTTT; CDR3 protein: CSAGGQNTEAFF
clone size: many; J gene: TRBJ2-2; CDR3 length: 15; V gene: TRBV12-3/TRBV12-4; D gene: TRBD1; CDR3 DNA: TGTGCCAGCAGCAAAGACAGGGCGGGCACCGGGGAGCTGTTTTTT; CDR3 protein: CASSKDRAGTGELFF
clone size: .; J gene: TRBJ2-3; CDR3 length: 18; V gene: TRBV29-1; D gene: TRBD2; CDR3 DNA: TGCAGCGTTGAAGATCCGGGGTCTAGCGGGAGGGCCACAGATACGCAGTATTTT; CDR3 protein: CSVEDPGSSGRATDTQYF
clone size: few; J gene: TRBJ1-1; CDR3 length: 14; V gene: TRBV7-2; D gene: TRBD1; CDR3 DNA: TGTGCCAGCAGCTTATTTGGAGGGGGCACCGAAGCTTTCTTT; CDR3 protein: CASSLFGGGTEAFF
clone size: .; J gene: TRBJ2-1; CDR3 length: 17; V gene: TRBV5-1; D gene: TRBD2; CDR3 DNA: TGCGCCAGCAGCTTGGTAACTAGCGGGAGTTCCTACAATGAGCAGTTCTTC; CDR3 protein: CASSLVTSGSSYNEQFF
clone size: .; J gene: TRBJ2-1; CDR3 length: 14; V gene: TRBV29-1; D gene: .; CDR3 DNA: TGCAGCGTTCATGCGGGAAGCTCCTACAATGAGCAGTTCTTC; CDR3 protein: CSVHAGSSYNEQFF
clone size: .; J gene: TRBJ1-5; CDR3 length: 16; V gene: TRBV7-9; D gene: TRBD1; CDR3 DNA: TGTGCCAGCAGCCCGTCCGGGACAGGGATGAATCAGCCCCAGCATTTT; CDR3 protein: CASSPSGTGMNQPQHF
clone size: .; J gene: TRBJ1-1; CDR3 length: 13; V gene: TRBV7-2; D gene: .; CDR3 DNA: TGTGCCAGCAGCACCGAATTCGGGACTGAAGCTTTCTTT; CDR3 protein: CASSTEFGTEAFF
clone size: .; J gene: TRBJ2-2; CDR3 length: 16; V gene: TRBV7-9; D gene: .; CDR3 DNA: TGTGCCAGCAGCAAACGGGGGAAGGTGGACACCGGGGAGCTGTTTTTT; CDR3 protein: CASSKRGKVDTGELFF
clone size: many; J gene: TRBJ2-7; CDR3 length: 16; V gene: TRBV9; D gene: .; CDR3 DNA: TGTGCCAGCAGCCCCCGCCCAGTCCAGGGGCCCTACGAGCAGTACTTC; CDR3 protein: CASSPRPVQGPYEQYF
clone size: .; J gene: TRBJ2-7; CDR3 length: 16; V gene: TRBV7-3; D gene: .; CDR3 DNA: TGCGCCAGCAGCCAAGATTATGCCGGGACCTCCTACGAGCAGTACTTC; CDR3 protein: CASSQDYAGTSYEQYF
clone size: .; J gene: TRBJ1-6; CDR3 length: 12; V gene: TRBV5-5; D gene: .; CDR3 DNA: TGTGCCAGCAGCTTGGTGGCCCGAACCCTCCACTTT; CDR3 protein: CASSLVARTLHF
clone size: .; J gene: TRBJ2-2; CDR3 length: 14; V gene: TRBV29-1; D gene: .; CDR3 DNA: TGCAGCGCGATACAGGGTTCGAACACCGGGGAGCTGTTTTTT; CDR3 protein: CSAIQGSNTGELFF
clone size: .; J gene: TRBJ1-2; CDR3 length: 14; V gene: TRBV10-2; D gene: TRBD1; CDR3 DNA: TGCGCCAGCTTAGGGTCGTCAGGGGGTAAGGGCTACACCTTC; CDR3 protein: CASLGSSGGKGYTF
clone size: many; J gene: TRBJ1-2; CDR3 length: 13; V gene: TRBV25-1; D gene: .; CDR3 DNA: TGTGCCAGCAGTGCGGGGGGCGCCGGCGGCTACACCTTC; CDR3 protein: CASSAGGAGGYTF
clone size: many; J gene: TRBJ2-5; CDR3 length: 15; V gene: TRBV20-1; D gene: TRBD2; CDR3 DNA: TGCAGTGCTGGATATAGCGGGAGGGCTCAAGAGACCCAGTACTTC; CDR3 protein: CSAGYSGRAQETQYF
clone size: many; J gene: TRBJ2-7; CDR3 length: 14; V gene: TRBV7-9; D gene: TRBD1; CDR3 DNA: TGTGCCAGCACAGGACAGGGGATATCCTACGAGCAGTACTTC; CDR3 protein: CASTGQGISYEQYF
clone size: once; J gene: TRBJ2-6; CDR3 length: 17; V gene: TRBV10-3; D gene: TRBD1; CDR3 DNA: TGTGCCGTCAGTGAGTCTTACAGGGGCTCTGGGGCCAACGTCCTGACTTTC; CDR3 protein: CAVSESYRGSGANVLTF
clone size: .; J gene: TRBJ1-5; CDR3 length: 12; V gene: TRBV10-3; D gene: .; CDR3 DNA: TGTGCCATCAGTGTAGGGGCTCAGCCCCAGCATTTT; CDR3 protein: CAISVGAQPQHF
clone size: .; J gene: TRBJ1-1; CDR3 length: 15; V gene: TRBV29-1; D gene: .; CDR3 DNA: TGCAGCGTCGCGCCAGCGGGCGGGTCCTACAATGAAGCTTTCTTT; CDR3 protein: CSVAPAGGSYNEAFF
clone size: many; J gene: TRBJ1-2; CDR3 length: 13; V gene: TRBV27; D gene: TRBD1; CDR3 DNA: TGTGCCAGCGGCTCCGACAGGGGAAGAGGCTACACCTTC; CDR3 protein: CASGSDRGRGYTF
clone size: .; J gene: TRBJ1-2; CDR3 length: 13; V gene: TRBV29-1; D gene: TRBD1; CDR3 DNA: TGCAGCACCACGGGACAGGACAACTATGGCTACACCTTC; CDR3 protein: CSTTGQDNYGYTF
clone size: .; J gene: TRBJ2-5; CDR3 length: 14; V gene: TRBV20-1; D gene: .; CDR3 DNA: TGCAGCCAGCGCAGGGGCTATAGCAAGGAGACCCAGTACTTC; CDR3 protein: CSQRRGYSKETQYF
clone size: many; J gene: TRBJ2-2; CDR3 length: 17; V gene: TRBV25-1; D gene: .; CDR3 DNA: TGTGCCAGCAGTGAATCTGGGGGCCCGGCTAGGGTCGGGGAGCTGTTTTTT; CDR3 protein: CASSESGGPARVGELFF
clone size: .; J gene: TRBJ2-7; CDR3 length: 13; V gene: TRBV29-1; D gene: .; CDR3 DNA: TGCAGCGTGGTGGGGACTGACTCCTACGAGCAGTACTTC; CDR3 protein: CSVVGTDSYEQYF
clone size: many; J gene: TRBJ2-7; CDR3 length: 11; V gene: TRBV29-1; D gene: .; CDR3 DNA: TGCAGCGTTGAAGATACCTACGAGCAGTACTTC; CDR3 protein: CSVEDTYEQYF
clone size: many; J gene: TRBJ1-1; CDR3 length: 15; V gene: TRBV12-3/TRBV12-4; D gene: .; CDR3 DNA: TGTGCCAGCAGTTTTACCAACTTTATGAACACTGAAGCTTTCTTT; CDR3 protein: CASSFTNFMNTEAFF
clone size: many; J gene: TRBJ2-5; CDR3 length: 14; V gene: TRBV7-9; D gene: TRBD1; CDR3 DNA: TGTGCCAGCAGTTTTCCGGGACAGGGAGAGGCCCAGTACTTC; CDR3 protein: CASSFPGQGEAQYF
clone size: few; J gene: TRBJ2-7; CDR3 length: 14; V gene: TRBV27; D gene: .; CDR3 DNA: TGTGCCAGCAGTTCCCAGACGGATTCCTACGAGCAGTACTTC; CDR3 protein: CASSSQTDSYEQYF
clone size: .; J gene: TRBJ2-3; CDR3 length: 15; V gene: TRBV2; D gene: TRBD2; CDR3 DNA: TGTGCCAGCAGCCATAGCGGGGTCTGGGCAGATACGCAGTATTTT; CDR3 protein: CASSHSGVWADTQYF
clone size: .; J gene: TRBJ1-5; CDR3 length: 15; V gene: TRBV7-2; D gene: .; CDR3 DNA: TGTGCCAGCAGTTTCTCGGGGGGGTGGCAGCACAATGAGCATTTT; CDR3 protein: CASSFSGGWQHNEHF
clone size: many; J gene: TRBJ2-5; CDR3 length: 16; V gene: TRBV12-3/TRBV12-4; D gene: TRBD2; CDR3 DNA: TGTGCCAGCAATCCCTCTCTAGCGGGAGGGACGGAGACCCAGTACTTC; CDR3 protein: CASNPSLAGGTETQYF
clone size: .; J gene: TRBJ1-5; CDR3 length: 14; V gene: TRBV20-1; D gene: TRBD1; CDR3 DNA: TGCAGTAGGGTGGACAGGGGAGGCAATCAGCCCCAGCATTTT; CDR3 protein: CSRVDRGGNQPQHF
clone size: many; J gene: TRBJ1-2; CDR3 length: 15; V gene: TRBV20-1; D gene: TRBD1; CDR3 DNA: TGCAGTGCTAGAGATCGGGCAGGGGGCTATTATGGCTACACCTTC; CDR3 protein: CSARDRAGGYYGYTF
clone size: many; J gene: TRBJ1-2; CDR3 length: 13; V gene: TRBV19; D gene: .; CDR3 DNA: TGTGCCAGTAGTATAGGGCAGTTCTATGGCTACACCTTC; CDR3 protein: CASSIGQFYGYTF
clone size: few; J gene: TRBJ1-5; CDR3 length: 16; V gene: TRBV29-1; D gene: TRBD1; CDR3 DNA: TGCAGCGTTGAAGGATTGGGGGACAGGGATGTCAAGACCCAGCATTTT; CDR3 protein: CSVEGLGDRDVKTQHF
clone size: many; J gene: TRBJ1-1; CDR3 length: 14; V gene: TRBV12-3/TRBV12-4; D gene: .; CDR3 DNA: TGTGCCAGCAGTCCCCAGAAAAGGAGCACTGAAGCTTTCTTT; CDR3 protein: CASSPQKRSTEAFF
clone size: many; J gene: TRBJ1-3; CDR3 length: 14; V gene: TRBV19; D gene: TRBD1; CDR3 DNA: TGTGCCAGTAGTAAACAGGGGCGAGGAAACACCATATATTTT; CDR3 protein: CASSKQGRGNTIYF
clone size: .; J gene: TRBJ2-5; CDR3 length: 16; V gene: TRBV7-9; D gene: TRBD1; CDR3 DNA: TGTGCCAGCAGCGATCCGAATAGGGGGCAGAAGGAGACCCAGTACTTC; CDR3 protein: CASSDPNRGQKETQYF
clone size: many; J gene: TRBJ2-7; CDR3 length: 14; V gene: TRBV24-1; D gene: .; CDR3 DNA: TGTGCCACCAGTGATGGGGTAGACTCCTACGAGCAGTACTTC; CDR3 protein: CATSDGVDSYEQYF
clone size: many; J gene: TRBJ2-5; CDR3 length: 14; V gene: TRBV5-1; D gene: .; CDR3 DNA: TGCGCCAGCAGCTTGAATGCGGGACAAGAGACCCAGTACTTC; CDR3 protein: CASSLNAGQETQYF
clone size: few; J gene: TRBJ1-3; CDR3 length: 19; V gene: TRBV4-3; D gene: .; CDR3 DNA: TGCGCCAGCAGCCAAGAAATCGTGGAAGAAGACCCCTCTGGAAACACCATATATTTT; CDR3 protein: CASSQEIVEEDPSGNTIYF
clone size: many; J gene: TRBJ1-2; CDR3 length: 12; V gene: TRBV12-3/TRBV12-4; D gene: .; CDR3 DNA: TGTGCCAGCAGTGTAAGGCTGAGTGGCTACACCTTC; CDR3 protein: CASSVRLSGYTF
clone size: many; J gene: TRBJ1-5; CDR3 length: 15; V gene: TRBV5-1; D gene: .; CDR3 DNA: TGCGCCAGCAGCTTGGACGCAGGGAACAATCAGCCCCAGCATTTT; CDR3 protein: CASSLDAGNNQPQHF
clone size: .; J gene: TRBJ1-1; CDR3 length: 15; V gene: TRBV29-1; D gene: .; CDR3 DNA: TGCAGCGTTGAGGGTGAAGGGGAGTTTGACACTGAAGCTTTCTTT; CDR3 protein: CSVEGEGEFDTEAFF
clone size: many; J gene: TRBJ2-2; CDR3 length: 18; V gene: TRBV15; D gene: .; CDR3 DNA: TGTGCCACCAGCAGAGGCCCAAGTGGGGGGGCGCAAACCGGGGAGCTGTTTTTT; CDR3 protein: CATSRGPSGGAQTGELFF